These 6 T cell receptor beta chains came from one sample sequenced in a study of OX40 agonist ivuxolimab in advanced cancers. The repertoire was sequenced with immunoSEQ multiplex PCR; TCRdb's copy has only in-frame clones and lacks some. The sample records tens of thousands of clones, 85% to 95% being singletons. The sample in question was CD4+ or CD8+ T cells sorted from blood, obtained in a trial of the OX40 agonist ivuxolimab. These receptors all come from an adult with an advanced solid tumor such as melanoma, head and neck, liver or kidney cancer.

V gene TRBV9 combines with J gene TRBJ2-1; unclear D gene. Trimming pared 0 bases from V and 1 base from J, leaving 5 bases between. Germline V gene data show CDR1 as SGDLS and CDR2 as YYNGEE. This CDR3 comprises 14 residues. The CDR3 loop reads CASSVAGSYNEQFF. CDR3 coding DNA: TGTGCCAGCAGCGTAGCTGGGTCCTACAATGAGCAGTTCTTC.

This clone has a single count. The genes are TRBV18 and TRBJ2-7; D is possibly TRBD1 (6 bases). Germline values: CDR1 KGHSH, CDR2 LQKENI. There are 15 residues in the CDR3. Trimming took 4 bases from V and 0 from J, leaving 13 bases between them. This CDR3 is CASSRPGQSSYEQYF. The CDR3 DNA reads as TGTGCCAGCTCACGTCCGGGACAAAGCTCCTACGAGCAGTACTTC.

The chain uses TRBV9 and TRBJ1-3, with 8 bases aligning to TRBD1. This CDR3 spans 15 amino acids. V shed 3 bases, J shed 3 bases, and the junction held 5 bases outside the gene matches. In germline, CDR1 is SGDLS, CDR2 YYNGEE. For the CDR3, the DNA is TGTGCCAGCAGCGCGACAGGGGCAGATGGAAACACCATATATTTT. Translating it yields CASSATGADGNTIYF.

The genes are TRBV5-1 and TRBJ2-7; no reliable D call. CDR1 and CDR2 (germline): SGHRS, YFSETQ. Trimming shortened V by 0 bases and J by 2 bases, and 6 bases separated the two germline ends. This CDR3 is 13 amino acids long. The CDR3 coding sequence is TGCGCCAGCAGCTTGGGGAAAGCCTACGAGCAGTACTTC. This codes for CASSLGKAYEQYF.

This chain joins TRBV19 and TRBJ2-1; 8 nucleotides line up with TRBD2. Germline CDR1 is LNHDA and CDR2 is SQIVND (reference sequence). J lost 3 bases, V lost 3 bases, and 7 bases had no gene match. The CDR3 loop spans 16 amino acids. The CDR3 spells CASSIIGTSRYNEQFF. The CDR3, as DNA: TGTGCCAGTAGTATCATCGGGACTAGTCGCTACAATGAGCAGTTCTTC.

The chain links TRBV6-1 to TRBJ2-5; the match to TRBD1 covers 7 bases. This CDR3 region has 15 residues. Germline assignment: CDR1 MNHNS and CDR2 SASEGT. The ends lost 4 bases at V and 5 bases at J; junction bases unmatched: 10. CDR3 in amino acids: CASSGLQGSGETQYF. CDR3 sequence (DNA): TGTGCCAGCAGTGGTCTACAGGGGTCCGGGGAGACCCAGTACTTC.